These T cell receptor beta chains were read from a single sample in a study of human T cells and chemical hapten exposure. A single record per CDR3 protein comes from TCRdb applying MiXCR to the RACE reads. The table includes roughly 84,000 distinct CDR3 sequences, about 10% detected once. The sequencing here drew on whole blood, taken in connection with sensitization to the hapten diphenylcyclopropenone (DPC). All receptors derive from a woman in her 50s with alopecia areata. Some clones in this sample may be carry-over from other donors' samples. CDR3s include the opening cysteine and the closing phenylalanine or tryptophan.

v_call	j_call	cdr3_aa
TRBV20-1	TRBJ1-6	CSARPGQSYNSPLHF
TRBV21-1	TRBJ1-2	CASRKDQTGDYGYTF
TRBV28	TRBJ2-7	CASTTAYEQYF
TRBV6-6	TRBJ1-1	CASSYAGQENTEAFF
TRBV2	TRBJ1-4	CASLEGIGDEKLFF
TRBV7-9	TRBJ2-7	CASSPSSWEQYF
TRBV7-2	TRBJ1-3	CASSSNPGATGNTIYF
TRBV29-1	TRBJ1-1	CTGRLNTEAFF
TRBV29-1	TRBJ2-7	CSVGAGSQCDEQYF
TRBV11-2	TRBJ2-5	CASGFGPGGRETQYF
TRBV5-1	TRBJ1-1	CASSSTTEAFF
TRBV6-2/TRBV6-3	TRBJ2-6	CASRSIDRAGANVLTF
TRBV7-2	TRBJ1-4	CASSLGGPAGEKLFF
TRBV28	TRBJ1-2	CASSFPGQKSYGYTF
TRBV18	TRBJ2-1	CASSTAGTREQFF
TRBV20-1	TRBJ1-1	CSATSGTGGSIAFF
TRBV18	TRBJ2-3	CASSPGREYGTDTQYF
TRBV9	TRBJ1-1	CASNVGGLNTEAFF
TRBV29-1	TRBJ2-1	CSVGTAPGNEQFF
TRBV20-1	TRBJ2-5	CSAAQPGTQYF